The clone carrying this T cell receptor (beta chain) was recorded at least ten times. The antigen is undetermined. MiXCR was run by TCRdb on the reads, yielding one entry per CDR3 protein. This table holds 650,000 to 900,000 distinct CDR3 sequences, about 31% found once. The data were taken from a study of T cell repertoires in cytomegalovirus infection. Study-level points and caveats: CMV-specific HLA-C-restricted TCR beta clonotypes dominated the ex vivo response.

Germline CDR1 and CDR2: DFQATT and SNEGSKA (reference sequence). Between the trimmed V and J ends, which lost 0 bases and 8 bases, there was a span of 14 bases. CDR3 length: 14 residues. This chain links TRBV20-1 with TRBJ1-5; D is possibly TRBD1 (6 bases). The sample consisted of cultured CD8+ T cells from PBMCs, taken from culture after CMV antigen stimulation. The source is a human donor in good health (CMV status not recorded). Some clones in this sample may be carry-over from other donors' samples. The CDR3: CSAREQGGTKPQHF. CDR3 nucleotide sequence: TGCAGTGCTAGAGAACAGGGAGGGACTAAGCCCCAGCATTTT.